This is a list of T cell receptor beta chains from one sample in a study of T-cell reconstitution after alpha-beta-depleted transplantation in children. TCRdb analysed the PCR reads with MiXCR anew, one entry per CDR3 protein. The sample includes a few hundred thousand distinct CDR3 sequences, approximately 10% seen only once; the top ten take around 2.4%. Sample: PBMCs from the stem cell graft donor, taken from the stem cell graft. The receptors shown here come from a human donor who donated a stem cell graft to a child with acute lymphoblastic leukemia. The CDR3 runs from the conserved cysteine through the conserved F or W. The order of the fields is clone size, V gene, D gene, J gene, CDR3 protein, CDR3 DNA. The D gene is left open where the match is weak. Only some rows state a clone size, as once, few, many or a class for expanded clones.

>.|TRBV29-1|.|TRBJ1-2
CSVEVGSYGYTF
TGCAGCGTTGAAGTCGGTAGCTATGGCTACACCTTC
>.|TRBV5-5|.|TRBJ2-7
CASRDDYEQYF
TGTGCCAGCAGGGACGATTACGAGCAGTACTTC
>many|TRBV24-1|.|TRBJ2-7
CATSESGAAYEQYF
TGTGCCACCAGTGAATCGGGGGCCGCCTACGAGCAGTACTTC
>.|TRBV7-6|TRBD2|TRBJ2-2
CASSFGAGGPIGELFF
TGTGCCAGCAGCTTCGGAGCGGGAGGGCCGATCGGGGAGCTGTTTTTT
>.|TRBV5-1|.|TRBJ2-7
CASSLESDASDEQYF
TGCGCCAGCAGCTTGGAGTCAGATGCGTCCGACGAGCAGTACTTC
>many|TRBV7-9|.|TRBJ2-7
CASSLVGSDEQYF
TGTGCCAGCAGCTTAGTTGGTAGCGACGAGCAGTACTTC
>many|TRBV11-2|.|TRBJ2-1
CASSPHEEDEQFF
TGTGCCAGCAGCCCCCACGAGGAGGATGAGCAGTTCTTC
>.|TRBV5-1|TRBD2|TRBJ2-1
CASTSPGLAGLSSYNEQFF
TGCGCCAGCACCTCCCCGGGACTAGCGGGCTTGAGCTCCTACAATGAGCAGTTCTTC
>many|TRBV7-2|.|TRBJ2-7
CASSLGGRAIYEQYF
TGTGCCAGCAGCTTAGGTGGCAGGGCCATCTACGAGCAGTACTTC
>few|TRBV20-1|TRBD1|TRBJ1-5
CSARDGQGHQPQHF
TGCAGTGCTAGAGATGGACAGGGTCATCAGCCCCAGCATTTT
>.|TRBV7-9|TRBD1|TRBJ1-1
CASSLRDRGQADTEAFF
TGTGCCAGCAGCTTAAGGGACAGGGGGCAGGCGGACACTGAAGCTTTCTTT
>.|TRBV4-3|TRBD2|TRBJ2-1
CASSYCPELAGSVYNEQFF
TGCGCCAGCAGCTATTGCCCCGAACTAGCGGGATCGGTCTACAATGAGCAGTTCTTC
>many|TRBV7-2|.|TRBJ2-1
CASSLKNRISYNEQFF
TGTGCCAGCAGCTTAAAAAACAGGATCTCCTACAATGAGCAGTTCTTC
>.|TRBV12-3/TRBV12-4|.|TRBJ2-1
CASSLMSRQGNEQFF
TGTGCCAGCAGTTTGATGTCTCGCCAGGGGAATGAGCAGTTCTTC
>few|TRBV6-2/TRBV6-3|TRBD2|TRBJ2-2
CASSYSSGLAGLTGELFF
TGTGCCAGCAGTTACTCGTCTGGACTAGCGGGATTAACCGGGGAGCTGTTTTTT
>many|TRBV27|.|TRBJ1-4
CASRKEGGSEKLFF
TGTGCCAGCAGAAAGGAGGGGGGGAGTGAAAAACTGTTTTTT
>.|TRBV28|.|TRBJ2-1
CASSSGGLRDNEQFF
TGTGCCAGCTCTTCAGGGGGGCTGAGGGACAATGAGCAGTTCTTC
>few|TRBV7-9|.|TRBJ2-1
CASGLMSLADYNEQFF
TGTGCCAGTGGCCTCATGTCCCTAGCCGATTACAATGAGCAGTTCTTC
>.|TRBV5-5|.|TRBJ2-5
CASSFSMGETQYF
TGTGCCAGCAGCTTCTCTATGGGAGAGACCCAGTACTTC
>few|TRBV7-2|TRBD2|TRBJ2-1
CASSPLSGRGAQFF
TGTGCCAGCAGCCCCTTAAGCGGGAGAGGGGCACAGTTCTTC
>.|TRBV14|TRBD1|TRBJ1-6
CASSQGQGYNSPLHF
TGTGCCAGCAGCCAGGGACAGGGGTATAATTCACCCCTCCACTTT
>few|TRBV20-1|TRBD2|TRBJ2-1
CSAQGLAGSYNEQFF
TGCAGTGCCCAAGGACTAGCGGGATCCTACAATGAGCAGTTCTTC
>few|TRBV3-1|TRBD1|TRBJ2-7
CASSQLGQDEQYF
TGTGCCAGCAGCCAACTCGGACAGGACGAGCAGTACTTC
>many|TRBV28|TRBD1|TRBJ2-7
CASSTVTGATYEQYF
TGTGCCAGCAGTACCGTGACAGGGGCTACCTACGAGCAGTACTTC
>.|TRBV20-1|.|TRBJ1-5
CSARKQDQPQHF
TGCAGTGCTAGGAAACAAGATCAGCCCCAGCATTTT
>many|TRBV20-1|TRBD2|TRBJ2-7
CSARGTSAHEQYF
TGCAGTGCTAGAGGAACTAGCGCTCACGAGCAGTACTTC
>.|TRBV20-1|TRBD2|TRBJ2-7
CSAGLAGGYEQYF
TGCAGTGCTGGACTAGCGGGAGGCTACGAGCAGTACTTC
>many|TRBV20-1|.|TRBJ1-1
CSARPGPPNTEAFF
TGCAGTGCTAGACCGGGACCCCCGAACACTGAAGCTTTCTTT
>few|TRBV12-3/TRBV12-4|TRBD1|TRBJ2-7
CASSLMTGGIDEQYF
TGTGCCAGCAGTTTAATGACAGGGGGCATCGACGAGCAGTACTTC
>.|TRBV20-1|TRBD2|TRBJ2-3
CSATDASGNTDTQYF
TGCAGTGCTACGGACGCTAGCGGGAACACAGATACGCAGTATTTT
>many|TRBV29-1|TRBD2|TRBJ2-3
CSVEGIGGTSGSTDTQYF
TGCAGCGTTGAGGGGATAGGAGGGACTAGCGGGAGCACAGATACGCAGTATTTT
>.|TRBV7-9|.|TRBJ1-3
CASSLGTSGNTIYF
TGTGCCAGCAGCTTAGGGACAAGTGGAAACACCATATATTTT
>few|TRBV24-1|.|TRBJ2-1
CATSAPVRGEQFF
TGTGCCACCAGTGCCCCCGTCCGAGGGGAGCAGTTCTTC
>.|TRBV6-2/TRBV6-3|.|TRBJ2-3
CASSGGINTQYF
TGTGCCAGCAGTGGGGGTATTAATACGCAGTATTTT
>few|TRBV29-1|.|TRBJ2-7
CSVGGPEVYEQYF
TGCAGCGTTGGGGGGCCCGAAGTCTACGAGCAGTACTTC
>many|TRBV7-2|.|TRBJ1-6
CASSLGDLRGSPLHF
TGTGCCAGCAGCTTGGGGGATTTACGGGGTTCACCCCTCCACTTT
>.|TRBV7-7|.|TRBJ2-5
CASSLLEPQETQYF
TGTGCTAGCAGCCTCCTCGAGCCTCAAGAGACCCAGTACTTC
>many|TRBV12-3/TRBV12-4|TRBD2|TRBJ2-5
CASTVAAGGPETQYF
TGTGCCAGCACTGTGGCCGCGGGAGGGCCGGAGACCCAGTACTTC
>many|TRBV7-9|TRBD2|TRBJ2-5
CASSRSTSGRGETQYF
TGTGCCAGCAGCCGATCGACTAGCGGGAGGGGAGAGACCCAGTACTTC
>many|TRBV4-1|.|TRBJ2-3
CASSQGGGRTPTDTQYF
TGCGCCAGCAGCCAAGGAGGGGGTCGGACCCCGACAGATACGCAGTATTTT
>.|TRBV20-1|.|TRBJ1-2
CSASHSSLFYGYTF
TGCAGTGCTTCTCACTCTTCCCTGTTCTATGGCTACACCTTC
>.|TRBV4-2|.|TRBJ2-2
CASSTRSTGKNTGELFF
TGTGCCAGCAGCACCCGAAGTACGGGGAAGAACACCGGGGAGCTGTTTTTT
>many|TRBV7-2|.|TRBJ1-1
CASSLSWNTEAFF
TGTGCCAGCAGCCTAAGCTGGAACACTGAAGCTTTCTTT
>many|TRBV5-1|.|TRBJ2-1
CASSLVGLGGDSYNEQFF
TGCGCCAGCAGCTTGGTTGGTCTCGGCGGGGACTCCTACAATGAGCAGTTCTTC
>.|TRBV10-3|TRBD2|TRBJ2-7
CAIMGRGREGEQYF
TGTGCCATCATGGGGAGGGGACGGGAAGGCGAGCAGTACTTC
>.|TRBV5-1|.|TRBJ1-2
CASSLEQGIDYGYTF
TGCGCCAGCAGCTTGGAACAGGGAATCGATTATGGCTACACCTTC
>many|TRBV24-1|.|TRBJ2-3
CATSDYPLTDTQYF
TGTGCCACCAGTGATTACCCTCTCACAGATACGCAGTATTTT
>.|TRBV20-1|TRBD1|TRBJ1-1
CSTEQGPLNTEAFF
TGCAGTACAGAACAGGGGCCGCTGAACACTGAAGCTTTCTTT
>few|TRBV24-1|.|TRBJ2-1
CATSGLVGEQFF
TGTGCCACCAGTGGGCTCGTCGGTGAGCAGTTCTTC
>few|TRBV5-1|.|TRBJ1-4
CASSFRSGGVTNEKLFF
TGCGCCAGCAGCTTTCGGAGCGGAGGGGTAACTAATGAAAAACTGTTTTTT
>many|TRBV27|TRBD2|TRBJ2-1
CASSLLGGPEFF
TGTGCCAGCAGTTTGTTGGGAGGGCCAGAGTTCTTC
>few|TRBV28|.|TRBJ2-1
CASMSVSYNEQFF
TGTGCCAGCATGTCGGTTTCCTACAATGAGCAGTTCTTC
>many|TRBV7-9|.|TRBJ2-7
CASSRAEASYEQYF
TGTGCCAGCAGCAGAGCGGAAGCCTCCTACGAGCAGTACTTC
>.|TRBV4-2|TRBD2|TRBJ2-1
CASSQGGTSAHNEQFF
TGTGCCAGCAGCCAAGGTGGGACTAGCGCCCACAATGAGCAGTTCTTC